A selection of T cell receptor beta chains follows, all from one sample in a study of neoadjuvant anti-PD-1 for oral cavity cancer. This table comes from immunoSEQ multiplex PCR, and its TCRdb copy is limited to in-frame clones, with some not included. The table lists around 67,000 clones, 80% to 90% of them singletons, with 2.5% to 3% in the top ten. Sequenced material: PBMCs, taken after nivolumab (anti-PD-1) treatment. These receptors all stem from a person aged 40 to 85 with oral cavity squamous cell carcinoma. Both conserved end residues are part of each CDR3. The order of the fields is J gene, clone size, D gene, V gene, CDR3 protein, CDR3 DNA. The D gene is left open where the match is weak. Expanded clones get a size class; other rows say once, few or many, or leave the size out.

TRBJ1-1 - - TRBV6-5 CASVSGGNTEAFF TGTGCCAGCGTCTCGGGGGGGAACACTGAAGCTTTCTTT
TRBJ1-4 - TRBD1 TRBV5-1 CASSTTSYRGLDEKLFF TGCGCCAGCAGCACCACTTCCTACAGGGGGCTCGATGAAAAACTGTTTTTT
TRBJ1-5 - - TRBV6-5 CASSLDRYNQPQHF TGTGCCAGCAGTTTAGACAGGTACAATCAGCCCCAGCATTTT
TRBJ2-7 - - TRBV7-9 CASSLDGRYEQYF TGTGCCAGCAGCTTAGATGGGAGGTACGAGCAGTACTTC
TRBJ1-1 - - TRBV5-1 CASSLLRVGDTEAFF TGCGCCAGCAGCTTGTTACGGGTGGGTGACACTGAAGCTTTCTTT
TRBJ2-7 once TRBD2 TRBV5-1 CASSTAGGPYEQYF TGCGCCAGCAGCACAGCGGGAGGGCCCTACGAGCAGTACTTC
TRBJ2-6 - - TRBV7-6 CASSLQPAAASGANVLTF TGTGCCAGCAGCCTCCAACCCGCGGCGGCCTCTGGGGCCAACGTCCTGACTTTC
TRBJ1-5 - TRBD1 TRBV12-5 CASGLGSGTVWDSNQPQHF TGTGCTAGTGGTTTGGGTTCCGGGACAGTCTGGGACTCCAATCAGCCCCAGCATTTT
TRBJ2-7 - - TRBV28 CASSYAYEQYF TGTGCCAGCAGTTATGCCTACGAGCAGTACTTC
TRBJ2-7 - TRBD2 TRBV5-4 CASSLWTSGSYEQYF TGTGCCAGCAGCTTGTGGACTAGCGGGAGCTACGAGCAGTACTTC
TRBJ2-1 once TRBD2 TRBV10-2 CASEVAGGYNEQFF TGCGCCAGCGAGGTAGCGGGGGGGTACAATGAGCAGTTCTTC
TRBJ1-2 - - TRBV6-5 CASNHGPNYGYTF TGTGCCAGCAACCACGGGCCGAACTATGGCTACACCTTC
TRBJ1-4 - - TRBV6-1 CASSGLRNREKLFF TGTGCCAGCAGTGGGCTGAGGAATCGGGAAAAACTGTTTTTT
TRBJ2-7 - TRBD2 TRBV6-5 CASTSGRGYEQYF TGTGCCAGCACTAGCGGGAGAGGCTACGAGCAGTACTTC
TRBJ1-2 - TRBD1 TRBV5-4 CASSPGQGMGANYGYTF TGTGCCAGCAGCCCGGGACAGGGGATGGGGGCTAACTATGGCTACACCTTC
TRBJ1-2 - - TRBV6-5 CASSPPPSYGYTF TGTGCCAGCAGCCCCCCTCCCTCCTATGGCTACACCTTC
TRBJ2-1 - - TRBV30 CAWTLLNEQFF TGTGCCTGGACACTCCTCAATGAGCAGTTCTTC
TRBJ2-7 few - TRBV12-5 CASGLVQSGEQYF TGTGCTAGTGGTTTGGTACAGTCAGGAGAGCAGTACTTC
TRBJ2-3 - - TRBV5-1 CASSSGLRDRDTQYF TGCGCCAGCAGCTCGGGGCTCCGCGATCGAGATACGCAGTATTTT
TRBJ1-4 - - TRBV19 CASSKPTSFNEKLFF TGTGCCAGTAGTAAACCTACCAGCTTTAATGAAAAACTGTTTTTT
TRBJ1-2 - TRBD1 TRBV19 CASTTRQGGYGYTF TGTGCCAGTACCACTCGACAGGGCGGCTATGGCTACACCTTC
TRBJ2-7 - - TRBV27 CASSFVSGAYEQYF TGTGCCAGCAGTTTCGTCTCCGGTGCCTACGAGCAGTACTTC